Listed below are T cell receptor beta chains from one sample, sequenced in a study of response to subunit inactivated influenza vaccine. TCRdb re-called the RT-PCR reads through MiXCR, storing one row per CDR3 protein. Of hundreds of thousands of distinct CDR3 sequences in the sample, about 18% are singletons; the top ten hold approximately 10%. This specimen was PBMCs from blood, taken 4 to 6 days after vaccination. The source is a man aged 45-65 years who received an inactivated influenza vaccine. Each CDR3 is given with its conserved first and last residue. Each record gives: J gene, clone size, CDR3 length, D gene, V gene, CDR3 protein, CDR3 DNA. The D gene is left open where the match is weak. Not all rows give a size; the values are once, few, many and, for expanded clones, a class.

j_call: TRBJ1-3; clone_size: .; cdr3_length: 14; d_call: .; v_call: TRBV28; cdr3_aa: CASSLELPLNTIYF; cdr3_nt: TGTGCCAGCAGTTTGGAACTGCCCTTAAACACCATATATTTT
j_call: TRBJ2-7; clone_size: .; cdr3_length: 19; d_call: TRBD2; v_call: TRBV11-1; cdr3_aa: CASSFPGTSGRTNSYEQYF; cdr3_nt: TGTGCCAGCAGCTTTCCCGGGACTAGCGGGAGGACCAACTCCTACGAGCAGTACTTC
j_call: TRBJ2-5; clone_size: .; cdr3_length: 14; d_call: .; v_call: TRBV7-2; cdr3_aa: CASSFRGPGETQYF; cdr3_nt: TGTGCCAGCAGCTTCCGCGGACCGGGAGAGACCCAGTACTTC
j_call: TRBJ2-3; clone_size: .; cdr3_length: 16; d_call: .; v_call: TRBV24-1; cdr3_aa: CATSDPRGAEADTQYF; cdr3_nt: TGTGCCACCAGTGATCCTAGGGGGGCGGAGGCAGATACGCAGTATTTT
j_call: TRBJ2-7; clone_size: many; cdr3_length: 13; d_call: .; v_call: TRBV20-1; cdr3_aa: CSASQAVAYEQYF; cdr3_nt: TGCAGTGCTAGCCAGGCGGTCGCCTACGAGCAGTACTTC
j_call: TRBJ2-1; clone_size: few; cdr3_length: 18; d_call: .; v_call: TRBV4-2; cdr3_aa: CASSQVSSWRDPHNEQFF; cdr3_nt: TGTGCCAGCAGCCAAGTATCGTCTTGGAGGGACCCACACAATGAGCAGTTCTTC
j_call: TRBJ2-1; clone_size: few; cdr3_length: 15; d_call: TRBD2; v_call: TRBV25-1; cdr3_aa: CASSEDLAGHNEQFF; cdr3_nt: TGTGCCAGCAGTGAAGATCTAGCGGGACACAATGAGCAGTTCTTC
j_call: TRBJ1-1; clone_size: few; cdr3_length: 13; d_call: TRBD1; v_call: TRBV11-2; cdr3_aa: CASTRQGDTEAFF; cdr3_nt: TGTGCCAGCACCCGACAGGGGGACACTGAAGCTTTCTTT
j_call: TRBJ2-1; clone_size: .; cdr3_length: 15; d_call: TRBD2; v_call: TRBV20-1; cdr3_aa: CSARFFGGTHNEQFF; cdr3_nt: TGCAGTGCTAGGTTTTTCGGGGGGACCCACAATGAGCAGTTCTTC
j_call: TRBJ2-6; clone_size: .; cdr3_length: 15; d_call: .; v_call: TRBV28; cdr3_aa: CASSSGSAGANVLTF; cdr3_nt: TGTGCCAGCAGCTCCGGGTCGGCGGGGGCCAACGTCCTGACTTTC
j_call: TRBJ2-5; clone_size: .; cdr3_length: 15; d_call: TRBD1; v_call: TRBV20-1; cdr3_aa: CSARPGQVGAAAQYF; cdr3_nt: TGCAGTGCTAGACCGGGACAGGTGGGCGCCGCGGCCCAGTACTTC